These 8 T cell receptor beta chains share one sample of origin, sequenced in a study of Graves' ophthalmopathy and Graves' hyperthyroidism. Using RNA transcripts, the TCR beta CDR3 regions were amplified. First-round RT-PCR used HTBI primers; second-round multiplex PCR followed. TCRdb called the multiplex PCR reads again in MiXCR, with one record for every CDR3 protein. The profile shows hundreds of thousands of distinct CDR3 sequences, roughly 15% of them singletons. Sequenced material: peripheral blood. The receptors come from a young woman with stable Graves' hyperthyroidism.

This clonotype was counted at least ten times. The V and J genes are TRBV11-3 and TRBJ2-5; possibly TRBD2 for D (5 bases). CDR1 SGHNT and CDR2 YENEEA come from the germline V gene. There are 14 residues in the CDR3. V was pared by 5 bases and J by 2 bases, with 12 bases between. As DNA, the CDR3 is TGTGCCAGCAGCCAACGGGGATCTCAAGAGACCCAGTACTTC. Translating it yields CASSQRGSQETQYF.

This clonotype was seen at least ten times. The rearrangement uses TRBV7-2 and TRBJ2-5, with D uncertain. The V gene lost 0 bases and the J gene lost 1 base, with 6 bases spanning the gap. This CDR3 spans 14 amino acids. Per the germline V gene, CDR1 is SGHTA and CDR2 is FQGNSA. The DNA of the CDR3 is TGTGCCAGCAGCTTAGCGAGGAGCCAAGAGACCCAGTACTTC. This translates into CASSLARSQETQYF.

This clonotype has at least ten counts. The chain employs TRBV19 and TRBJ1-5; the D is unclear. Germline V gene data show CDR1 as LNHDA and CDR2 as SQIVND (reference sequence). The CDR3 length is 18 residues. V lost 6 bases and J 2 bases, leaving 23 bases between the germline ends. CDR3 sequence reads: CASSPGIGRVFGNQPQHF. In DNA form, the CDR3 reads TGTGCCAGTAGCCCCGGGATAGGAAGGGTTTTTGGCAATCAGCCCCAGCATTTT.

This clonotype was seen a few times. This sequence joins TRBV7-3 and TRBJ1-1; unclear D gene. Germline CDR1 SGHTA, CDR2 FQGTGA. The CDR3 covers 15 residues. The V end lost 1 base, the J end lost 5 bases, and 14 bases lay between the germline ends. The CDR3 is CASSLIERGRTEAFF. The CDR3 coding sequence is TGTGCCAGCAGCTTAATTGAGCGAGGGCGGACTGAAGCTTTCTTT.

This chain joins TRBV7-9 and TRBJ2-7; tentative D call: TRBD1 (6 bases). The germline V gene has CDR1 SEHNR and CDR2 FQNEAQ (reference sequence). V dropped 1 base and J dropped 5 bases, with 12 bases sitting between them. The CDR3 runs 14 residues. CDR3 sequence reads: CASSLGAGAHEQYF. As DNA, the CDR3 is TGTGCCAGCAGCTTAGGCGCAGGGGCTCACGAGCAGTACTTC.

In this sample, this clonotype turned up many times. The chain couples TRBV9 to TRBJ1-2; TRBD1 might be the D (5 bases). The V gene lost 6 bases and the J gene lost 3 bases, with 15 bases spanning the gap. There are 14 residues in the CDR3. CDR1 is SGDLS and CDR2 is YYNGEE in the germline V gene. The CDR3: CASTERGMDYGYTF. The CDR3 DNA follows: TGTGCCAGCACCGAACGGGGCATGGACTATGGCTACACCTTC.

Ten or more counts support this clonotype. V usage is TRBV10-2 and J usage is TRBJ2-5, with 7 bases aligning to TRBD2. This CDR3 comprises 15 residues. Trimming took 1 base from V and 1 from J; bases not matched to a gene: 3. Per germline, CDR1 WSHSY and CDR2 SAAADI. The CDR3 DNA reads TGCGCCAGCAGTGAGTTGCGGGGGAGCCAAGAGACCCAGTACTTC. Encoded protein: CASSELRGSQETQYF.

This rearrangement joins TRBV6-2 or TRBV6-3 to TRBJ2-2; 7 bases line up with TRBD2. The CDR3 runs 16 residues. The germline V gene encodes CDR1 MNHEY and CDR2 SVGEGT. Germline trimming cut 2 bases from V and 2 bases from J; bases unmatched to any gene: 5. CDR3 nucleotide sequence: TGTGCCAGCAGTTACCGGAGCGGGGATAACACCGGGGAGCTGTTTTTT. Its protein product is CASSYRSGDNTGELFF.